This is a list of T cell receptor beta chains from one sample in a study of technical replicates of blood from several donors. TCRdb's table, derived via immunoSEQ multiplex PCR, lists solely in-frame clones and lacks some. The profile shows tens of thousands of clones, about 91% of them singletons. The sample comprised T cells isolated from PBMCs. These receptors came from a human donor in good health. Each CDR3 is given with its conserved first and last residue. Fields, in order: D gene, V gene, J gene, clone size, CDR3 protein, CDR3 DNA. A D gene is named only where the DNA matches it firmly. Part of the rows lack a size; the others show once, few, many or a class for expanded clones.

D gene: TRBD2
V gene: TRBV6-5
J gene: TRBJ2-1
clone size: once
CDR3 protein: CASSQGLAVINEQFF
CDR3 DNA: TGTGCCAGCAGTCAGGGACTAGCGGTCATCAATGAGCAGTTCTTC

D gene: TRBD1
V gene: TRBV6-5
J gene: TRBJ1-1
clone size: .
CDR3 protein: CASSGTGGTEAFF
CDR3 DNA: TGTGCCAGTTCCGGGACAGGCGGCACTGAAGCTTTCTTT

D gene: TRBD1
V gene: TRBV7-6
J gene: TRBJ2-7
clone size: .
CDR3 protein: CASSLGTATYEQYF
CDR3 DNA: TGTGCCAGCAGTTTAGGGACAGCCACCTACGAGCAGTACTTC

D gene: .
V gene: TRBV29-1
J gene: TRBJ2-7
clone size: .
CDR3 protein: CSVVGGGEGEQYF
CDR3 DNA: TGCAGCGTTGTAGGGGGTGGGGAGGGGGAGCAGTACTTC

D gene: TRBD2
V gene: TRBV6-6
J gene: TRBJ2-7
clone size: .
CDR3 protein: CASSYAGGPYEQYF
CDR3 DNA: TGTGCCAGCAGTTACGCGGGAGGGCCTTACGAGCAGTACTTC

D gene: TRBD2
V gene: TRBV5-5
J gene: TRBJ2-5
clone size: .
CDR3 protein: CASSCPPAGEETQYF
CDR3 DNA: TGTGCCAGCAGCTGTCCGCCAGCGGGAGAAGAGACCCAGTACTTC

D gene: .
V gene: TRBV6-5
J gene: TRBJ1-1
clone size: .
CDR3 protein: CASRDGGFYTEAFF
CDR3 DNA: TGTGCCAGCAGGGATGGGGGGTTTTACACTGAAGCTTTCTTT

D gene: TRBD1
V gene: TRBV2
J gene: TRBJ1-5
clone size: .
CDR3 protein: CASRDQGVNQPQHF
CDR3 DNA: TGTGCCAGCAGGGATCAGGGGGTCAATCAGCCCCAGCATTTT

D gene: TRBD1
V gene: TRBV28
J gene: TRBJ2-3
clone size: .
CDR3 protein: CASSFSDRGHGDTQYF
CDR3 DNA: TGTGCCAGCAGTTTCTCGGACAGGGGGCATGGGGATACGCAGTATTTT

D gene: .
V gene: TRBV7-2
J gene: TRBJ2-5
clone size: .
CDR3 protein: CASSLLSGETQYF
CDR3 DNA: TGTGCCAGCAGCTTATTGTCGGGGGAGACCCAGTACTTC

D gene: .
V gene: TRBV25-1
J gene: TRBJ1-1
clone size: .
CDR3 protein: CASSVGTEAFF
CDR3 DNA: TGTGCCAGCAGTGTCGGGACTGAAGCTTTCTTT

D gene: TRBD1
V gene: TRBV19
J gene: TRBJ1-2
clone size: .
CDR3 protein: CASSIGQGVNYGYTF
CDR3 DNA: TGTGCCAGTAGTATAGGACAGGGAGTTAACTATGGCTACACCTTC

D gene: .
V gene: TRBV29-1
J gene: TRBJ1-4
clone size: .
CDR3 protein: CSAGATNEKLFF
CDR3 DNA: TGCAGCGCAGGGGCAACTAATGAAAAACTGTTTTTT

D gene: TRBD2
V gene: TRBV6-5
J gene: TRBJ2-7
clone size: .
CDR3 protein: CASSYGLGSYEQYF
CDR3 DNA: TGTGCCAGCAGTTACGGACTAGGGTCCTACGAGCAGTACTTC

D gene: TRBD1
V gene: TRBV19
J gene: TRBJ1-5
clone size: few
CDR3 protein: CASIGTGSYSNQPQHF
CDR3 DNA: TGTGCCAGCATTGGGACAGGATCGTATAGCAATCAGCCCCAGCATTTT

D gene: .
V gene: TRBV5-1
J gene: TRBJ2-3
clone size: .
CDR3 protein: CASSLYTNGEVTDTQYF
CDR3 DNA: TGCGCCAGCAGCTTGTACACGAACGGGGAAGTAACAGATACGCAGTATTTT

D gene: TRBD2
V gene: TRBV29-1
J gene: TRBJ2-7
clone size: .
CDR3 protein: CSVEGTSGSYEQYF
CDR3 DNA: TGCAGCGTTGAAGGGACTAGCGGGAGTTACGAGCAGTACTTC

D gene: .
V gene: TRBV5-1
J gene: TRBJ1-2
clone size: .
CDR3 protein: CASSLHKGLPGGGYTF
CDR3 DNA: TGCGCCAGCAGCTTACATAAAGGACTACCTGGGGGTGGCTACACCTTC